The 28 T cell receptor beta chains below all came from one sample that was sequenced in a study of OX40 agonist ivuxolimab in advanced cancers. Data came from immunoSEQ multiplex PCR; TCRdb stores just in-frame clones and leaves some out. The table includes 100,000 or so clones, 90% detected once. This specimen consisted of CD4+ or CD8+ T cells sorted from blood, obtained in a trial of the OX40 agonist ivuxolimab. The receptor source for this set is an adult with an advanced solid tumor such as melanoma, head and neck, liver or kidney cancer.

This clone has just one count. J is TRBJ2-2 and V is TRBV6-6, with 14 bases aligning to TRBD2. The germline V gene has CDR1 MNHNY and CDR2 SVGAGI (reference sequence). V shed 5 bases and J 3 bases; nucleotides not matched to a gene: 2. The CDR3 sequence is 16 residues long. In DNA, the CDR3 is TGTGCCAGCAGTAGACTAGCGGGAGGGGACACCGGGGAGCTGTTTTTT. The encoded protein is CASSRLAGGDTGELFF.

The chain employs TRBV11-3 and TRBJ2-1; the D is unclear. CDR1 is SGHNT and CDR2 is YENEEA in the germline V gene. The CDR3 runs 12 residues. V lost 5 bases and J 7 bases, leaving 9 bases between the germline ends. The CDR3 DNA reads TGTGCCAGCAGCAGTAGATCTAATGAGCAGTTCTTC. Translation: CASSSRSNEQFF.

This clone was seen once. The rearrangement links TRBV5-1 to TRBJ2-3; no clear D gene. In germline, CDR1 is SGHRS, CDR2 YFSETQ. The CDR3 length is 14 residues. V dropped 1 base and J dropped 1 base, with 7 bases sitting between them. The CDR3 DNA is TGCGCCAGCAGCTTGAGGGTGGGCACAGATACGCAGTATTTT. This gives the protein CASSLRVGTDTQYF.

The rearrangement uses TRBV7-2 and TRBJ2-1, with 9 positions matching TRBD2. Trimming removed 3 bases from V and 7 bases from J; junction bases left unmatched: 7. Germline assignment: CDR1 SGHTA and CDR2 FQGNSA. CDR3 size: 15 residues. CDR3 nucleotides: TGTGCCAGCAGCTTGGCTAGCGGGATGGGAAATGAGCAGTTCTTC. Protein: CASSLASGMGNEQFF.

This sequence joins TRBV4-2 and TRBJ2-2; 8 bases are shared with TRBD2. The germline CDR1 and CDR2 sequences are LGHNA and YNFKEQ. This CDR3 region has 18 residues. J was trimmed by 0 bases and V by 0 bases; bases with no gene match: 6. The CDR3 region is CASSQDPGLATNTGELFF. CDR3 nucleotides: TGTGCCAGCAGCCAAGATCCCGGACTAGCTACGAACACCGGGGAGCTGTTTTTT.

The rearrangement joins TRBV5-1 to TRBJ2-5, with 7 bases identical to TRBD1. V lost 1 base and J lost 0; bases outside the gene matches: 6. This CDR3 contains 16 residues. Germline-derived CDR1 and CDR2 are SGHRS and YFSETQ. The CDR3 protein is CASSLLTGAYQETQYF. The CDR3 DNA reads TGCGCCAGCAGCTTGTTAACAGGGGCCTACCAAGAGACCCAGTACTTC. Looking up the rest from reference TRBV5-1 and TRBJ2-5 gives the full variable domain: KAGVTQTPRYLIKTRGQQVTLSCSPISGHRSVSWYQQTPGQGLQFLFEYFSETQRNKGNFPGRFSGRQFSNSRSEMNVSTLELGDSALYLCASSLLTGAYQETQYFGPGTRLLVL.

The gene calls are TRBV15 and TRBJ2-1, with TRBD2 matching 14 bases. The germline V gene encodes CDR1 LNHNV and CDR2 YYDKDF (reference sequence). The CDR3 covers 17 residues. Germline trimming cut 11 bases from V and 0 bases from J; bases unmatched to any gene: 9. The CDR3 coding sequence is TGTGCCGCCTCGGGACTAGCGGGAGAGAGCTCCTACAATGAGCAGTTCTTC. Its translation: CAASGLAGESSYNEQFF. Using reference TRBV15 and TRBJ2-1 for the parts outside the CDR3, the full variable domain is DAMVIQNPRYQVTQFGKPVTLSCSQTLNHNVMYWYQQKSSQAPKLLFHYYDKDFNNEADTPDNFQSRRPNTSFCFLDIRSPGLGDTAMYLCAASGLAGESSYNEQFFGPGTRLTVL.

The chain employs TRBV6-1 and TRBJ2-3; D remains ambiguous. The germline CDR1 and CDR2 sequences are MNHNS and SASEGT. The length of the CDR3 is 13 residues. V shed 4 bases and J shed 6 bases, with 11 bases lying between them. CDR3 in DNA: TGTGCCAGCAGTGGGGAAGTACGGGATACGCAGTATTTT. Amino acids: CASSGEVRDTQYF.

The DNA for the CDR3 is TGTGCCAGCAGCTGGCTCAGGGGGGCCGGAGAAAAACTGTTTTTT. Amino acids: CASSWLRGAGEKLFF. The chain is built from TRBV7-2 and TRBJ1-4, with 7 nucleotides matching TRBD1. CDR1 and CDR2 from the germline V gene are SGHTA and FQGNSA. Unmatched junction bases numbered 10, after V lost 4 bases and J lost 8 bases. CDR3 length: 15 residues.

This chain joins TRBV7-9 and TRBJ1-3; 8 bases align to TRBD1. CDR1 and CDR2 from the germline V gene are SEHNR and FQNEAQ (reference sequence). The CDR3 consists of 16 residues. V shed 5 bases, J shed 1 base, and the junction held 7 bases outside the gene matches. The CDR3 spells CASSSGTGLSGNTIYF. The DNA for the CDR3 is TGTGCCAGCAGCAGCGGGACAGGCCTTTCTGGAAACACCATATATTTT. The variable domain in full, with the rest retrieved from reference TRBV7-9 and TRBJ1-3, is DTGVSQNPRHKITKRGQNVTFRCDPISEHNRLYWYRQTLGQGPEFLTYFQNEAQLEKSRLLSDRFSAERPKGSFSTLEIQRTEQGDSAMYLCASSSGTGLSGNTIYFGEGSWLTVV.

This clone was observed once. This sequence joins TRBV5-6 and TRBJ2-7, with 8 bases fitting TRBD1. CDR3 length: 15 amino acids. V dropped 0 bases and J dropped 7; count of bases not matched to a gene: 9. CDR1 is SGHDT, CDR2 YYEEEE, per germline. In nucleotides, the CDR3 is TGTGCCAGCAGCTTGGTTCCAGGGGGCCTGTCTGAGCAGTACTTC. It encodes CASSLVPGGLSEQYF.

This rearrangement joins TRBV4-2 to TRBJ2-5; TRBD1 aligns across 7 bases. The germline CDR1 and CDR2 sequences are LGHNA and YNFKEQ. V shed 3 bases, J shed 7 bases, and the junction held 8 bases outside the gene matches. The CDR3 is 14 amino acids. The CDR3 nucleotides read TGTGCCAGCAGCCAGGCCCAGGGGGTAGGGACCCAGTACTTC. This encodes CASSQAQGVGTQYF.

The chain links TRBV5-1 to TRBJ2-5; D not resolved. The CDR3 spans 13 residues. Germline V CDR1 and CDR2: SGHRS, YFSETQ. V gave up 0 bases and J gave up 2 bases, with 5 bases separating them. The CDR3 DNA follows: TGCGCCAGCAGCTTGGCCCAGCAAGAGACCCAGTACTTC. Protein product: CASSLAQQETQYF.

This chain links TRBV18 with TRBJ1-4, with TRBD1 matching 7 bases. After removal of 1 base from V and 5 bases from J, the junction contained 4 bases not matched to a gene. The CDR3 runs 15 residues. Germline V CDR1 and CDR2: KGHSH, LQKENI. In nucleotides, the CDR3 is TGTGCCAGCTCACCACGGACAGGTCTAAATGAAAAACTGTTTTTT. Amino acids: CASSPRTGLNEKLFF.

The chain is built from TRBV2 and TRBJ2-3; perhaps TRBD2 as D (5 bases). The V and J ends lost 0 bases and 14 bases respectively, with 9 bases between them. CDR1 SNHLY and CDR2 FYNNEI come from the germline V gene. The CDR3 is made up of 11 amino acids. The CDR3 region is CASSEAGLLYF. CDR3 bases: TGTGCCAGCAGTGAAGCCGGACTGTTGTATTTT.

This chain uses TRBV4-1 with TRBJ1-2; maybe TRBD1 (5 bases). The CDR3 is 18 amino acids. V was clipped by 2 bases and J by 5 bases, with 24 bases between them. Germline CDR1 MGHRA, CDR2 YSYEKL. CDR3 protein: CASSQSVSPGAGYYGYTF. As DNA, the CDR3 is TGCGCCAGCAGCCAAAGCGTATCGCCTGGGGCAGGATATTATGGCTACACCTTC.

V usage is TRBV7-2 and J usage is TRBJ2-2; D unresolved. CDR3 length: 14 amino acids. Germline V CDR1 and CDR2: SGHTA, FQGNSA. Trimming left V 0 bases short and J 3 bases short, with 5 bases between. The CDR3 is CASSLARYTGELFF. The CDR3 DNA sequence: TGTGCCAGCAGCTTAGCACGGTACACCGGGGAGCTGTTTTTT.

The rearrangement uses TRBV7-6 and TRBJ1-1, with D perhaps matching TRBD1 (6 bases). V was cut by 5 bases and J by 4 bases, with 14 bases left in between. The CDR3 is made up of 14 amino acids. The germline V gene encodes CDR1 SGHVS and CDR2 FNYEAQ. The CDR3 here is CASSQRQVVTEAFF. DNA for the CDR3: TGTGCCAGCAGCCAAAGACAGGTAGTCACTGAAGCTTTCTTT.

In regard to this clone: The sample holds other DNA sequences that translate to the same CDR3. This sequence joins TRBV5-1 and TRBJ2-5; D ambiguous. This CDR3 is built from 11 residues. V was cut by 1 base and J by 2 bases, with 0 bases left in between. Germline CDR1 SGHRS, CDR2 YFSETQ. CDR3 sequence reads: CASSLQETQYF. The CDR3 DNA follows: TGCGCCAGCAGCTTGCAAGAGACCCAGTACTTC.

This sequence joins TRBV7-2 and TRBJ1-1; 8 bases are shared with TRBD1. Germline V gene data show CDR1 as SGHTA and CDR2 as FQGNSA. The CDR3 runs to 14 residues. Trimming at V came to 2 bases and at J to 6 bases, leaving 5 bases not matched to a gene. This CDR3 is CASSLHRGRAEAFF. The CDR3 region has the DNA TGTGCCAGCAGCTTACACAGGGGGAGGGCTGAAGCTTTCTTT.

This clone has a single count. This chain uses TRBV28 with TRBJ2-5; 8 nucleotides align to TRBD1. The DNA matches TRBJ2-7 better at its end, which makes the J call doubtful. The CDR3 has 12 amino acids. The germline V gene has CDR1 MDHEN and CDR2 SYDVKM. CDR3 protein: CASRRTGREQYF. The CDR3 DNA reads as TGTGCCAGCAGAAGGACAGGGCGCGAGCAGTACTTC.

The genes are TRBV5-1 and TRBJ1-1, with 8 bases matching TRBD1. The CDR3 has 15 residues. The V gene's germline CDR1 is SGHRS and CDR2 YFSETQ. V shed 2 bases, J shed 1 base, and the junction held 4 bases outside the gene matches. The CDR3 bases are TGCGCCAGCAGCTTATCCGGGACAGGGAACACTGAAGCTTTCTTT. Protein: CASSLSGTGNTEAFF.

This clone has only one observation. The gene calls are TRBV10-2 and TRBJ2-3; D call uncertain. CDR1 and CDR2 (germline): WSHSY, SAAADI. The CDR3 length is 13 residues. The ends were cut back, 8 bases at V and 2 bases at J, with 11 bases in the middle. The CDR3 here is CASRVSNTDTQYF. CDR3 sequence (DNA): TGCGCCAGCCGAGTCTCTAACACAGATACGCAGTATTTT.

In its sample, this clone was seen once. The chain links TRBV2 to TRBJ2-7; 10 bases align to TRBD2. The CDR3 sequence is 13 residues long. J was trimmed by 4 bases and V by 10 bases; bases with no gene match: 7. CDR1 SNHLY and CDR2 FYNNEI come from the germline V gene. The CDR3 DNA follows: TGTGCCACCGGACTAGCGGAGGGTTACGAGCAGTACTTC. The encoded protein is CATGLAEGYEQYF.

The genes are TRBV5-8 and TRBJ2-7, with D possibly matching TRBD1 (6 bases). The CDR3 extends over 14 amino acids. The germline V gene encodes CDR1 SGHTS and CDR2 YDEGEE. V lost 7 bases to trimming and J lost 6 bases, with 20 bases between them. In DNA form, the CDR3 reads TGTGCCAGCGGAAAAGGGGCAGGGGCGGGCGAGCAGTACTTC. Protein: CASGKGAGAGEQYF. The full variable domain, with the rest looked up from reference TRBV5-8 and TRBJ2-7, is EAGVTQSPTHLIKTRGQQATLRCSPISGHTSVYWYQQALGLGLQFLLWYDEGEERNRGNFPPRFSGRQFPNYSSELNVNALELEDSALYLCASGKGAGAGEQYFGPGTRLTVT.

The sample holds one count of this clone. The J gene is TRBJ1-4, the V gene TRBV28, with D perhaps TRBD1 (5 bases). In germline, CDR1 is MDHEN, CDR2 SYDVKM. The CDR3 contains 14 residues. V lost 5 bases and J 3 bases, leaving 10 bases between the germline ends. The CDR3 here is CASSRGLANEKLFF. Written as DNA, the CDR3 is TGTGCCAGCAGTCGGGGCTTGGCTAATGAAAAACTGTTTTTT.

V usage is TRBV4-1 and J usage is TRBJ2-7, with 8 bases matching TRBD1. V shed 5 bases and J 2 bases; nucleotides not matched to a gene: 20. This CDR3 comprises 19 residues. Germline CDR1 is MGHRA and CDR2 is YSYEKL. CDR3 nucleotides: TGCGCCAGCAGCATAAAGATAACAGGGGGTACTAATACCCCCTACGAGCAGTACTTC. Amino acid sequence: CASSIKITGGTNTPYEQYF.

The chain recombines TRBV5-1 with TRBJ2-1; D gene ambiguous. Trimming removed 2 bases at V and 3 bases at J, with 6 bases between. The CDR3 sequence is 13 residues long. Per the germline V gene, CDR1 is SGHRS and CDR2 is YFSETQ. The CDR3 DNA follows: TGCGCCAGCAGCTTTACGTACTACAATGAGCAGTTCTTC. Protein: CASSFTYYNEQFF.